Sequencing of this T cell receptor (beta chain) was carried out in a study of T cell changes during pregnancy in multiple sclerosis. This clone was seen a handful of times. The protocol was immunoSEQ multiplex PCR, while the TCRdb copy is restricted to in-frame clones and leaves out a portion. The table has approximately 65,000 clones, approximately 92% seen once; the top ten hold approximately 2.8%. The germline V gene encodes CDR1 SQVTM and CDR2 ANQGSEA. This CDR3 has 16 residues. The germline V and J ends were trimmed by 1 base and 4 bases, with 19 bases remaining between them. The clonotype comes from a female donor in good health, enrolled as a control in a pregnancy study. The source material was CD8+ T cells from peripheral blood mononuclear cells, sampled in the third trimester of pregnancy. V and J are TRBV29-1 and TRBJ1-1; D is possibly TRBD1 (5 bases). The CDR3 sequence: CSVEGGGEGLGTEAFF. Written as DNA, the CDR3 is TGCAGCGTTGAAGGCGGGGGGGAGGGCCTAGGCACTGAAGCTTTCTTT.